This T cell receptor (beta chain) is drawn from a study of T-cell reconstitution after alpha-beta-depleted transplantation in children. The CDR3 runs 15 residues. CDR1 is LGHNA, CDR2 YSLEER, per germline. V was clipped by 0 bases and J by 9 bases, with 17 bases between them. This clonotype was counted between two and nine times. Preparation of the TCRbeta library was carried out with unique molecular identifiers. TCRdb reprocessed the PCR reads with MiXCR, giving one entry per CDR3 protein. Of fewer than 550,000 distinct CDR3 sequences listed, roughly a tenth are singletons. The source material was PBMCs from the stem cell graft donor, sampled from the stem cell graft. This chain links TRBV4-3 with TRBJ2-5; D is unclear. This TCR came from a human donor who donated a stem cell graft to a child with acute myeloid leukemia. The CDR3 loop reads CASSQDHFSRRAQYF. The CDR3 coding sequence is TGCGCCAGCAGCCAAGATCATTTCAGCCGCCGGGCCCAGTACTTC.